This T cell receptor (beta chain) was sequenced during a study of beta chain features in type 1 diabetes. Whole-study findings and limits: Reads derived from cDNA could over-represent cells showing high TCR expression.

Isolated RNA was reverse transcribed in full, so expressed TCRB transcripts were sequenced. The data were produced by immunoSEQ multiplex PCR, yet TCRdb's version contains in-frame clones alone and is incomplete. The repertoire holds 200,000 to 250,000 clones, about 70% seen once, with approximately 0.05% in the top ten. This clone occurred a few times. Its antigen is unidentified. Germline V lookup: CDR1 ENHRY, CDR2 SYGVKD. With 8 bases removed from V and 3 bases from J, the gap between germline ends came to 20 bases. The CDR3 is 15 amino acids. Donors contributed one heparinised blood draw apiece, averaging approximately 120 mL.

The sequencing input was naive CD4+ T cells from blood. This sequence originates from a man aged 25-45 years in good health. The rearrangement uses TRBV10-3 and TRBJ2-7, with a weak D call TRBD2 (7 bases). CDR3 sequence reads: CAIGGGAATDYEQYF. CDR3 in DNA: TGTGCCATCGGGGGGGGCGCAGCTACGGACTACGAGCAGTACTTC.